A single sample is the source of the 29 T cell receptor beta chains below, sequenced in a study of response to subunit inactivated influenza vaccine. TCRdb re-analysed the RT-PCR reads in MiXCR, keeping a single row per CDR3 protein. In the table there are around 490,000 distinct CDR3 sequences, roughly 8.2% of which are singletons. The sequences come from PBMCs from blood, collected less than 30 months after vaccination. The receptors shown here come from a man aged 50 to 69 who received an inactivated influenza vaccine.

The table lists this clonotype with a few counts. V and J are TRBV2 and TRBJ2-2; D possibly corresponds to TRBD1 (5 bases). The CDR3 extends over 13 amino acids. Germline CDR1 is SNHLY and CDR2 is FYNNEI. V lost 6 bases, J lost 7 bases, and 12 bases lay in between. The CDR3 here is CASRDTQSGELFF. In DNA, the CDR3 is TGTGCCAGCAGGGACACGCAGAGCGGGGAGCTGTTTTTT.

This clonotype was found a few times. This rearrangement joins TRBV18 to TRBJ2-7; possible D gene TRBD1, 6 bases. Germline V gene lookup returns CDR1 KGHSH and CDR2 LQKENI. This CDR3 is 14 amino acids long. V shed 4 bases and J shed 5 bases, with 15 bases lying between them. CDR3 in DNA: TGTGCCAGCTCACAGTTAACAGGGTCCCACGAGCAGTACTTC. It encodes CASSQLTGSHEQYF.

This clonotype was recorded at least ten times. The chain links TRBV20-1 to TRBJ2-1; D is tentatively TRBD1 or TRBD2 (5 bases each). The V end was cut by 5 bases, the J end by 2 bases, with 13 bases between. In germline, CDR1 is DFQATT, CDR2 SNEGSKA (reference sequence). The CDR3 length is 14 residues. CDR3 region: CSAFDGTTYNEQFF. The CDR3 DNA follows: TGCAGTGCTTTTGACGGGACGACCTACAATGAGCAGTTCTTC.

V usage is TRBV20-1 and J usage is TRBJ2-2; TRBD2 matches 7 bases. With V trimmed by 3 bases and J by 5 bases, 12 bases remained unmatched. The CDR3 extends over 16 amino acids. The V gene's germline CDR1 is DFQATT and CDR2 SNEGSKA (reference sequence). CDR3 in amino acids: CSASEDGRARTGELFF. The CDR3 bases are TGCAGTGCTAGTGAAGATGGGAGGGCGCGGACCGGGGAGCTGTTTTTT.

This clonotype was observed a handful of times. The chain has TRBV28 and TRBJ2-7; D is uncertain. This CDR3 contains 11 residues. Trimming left V 8 bases short and J 3 bases short, with 8 bases between. CDR1 is MDHEN and CDR2 is SYDVKM in the germline V gene. The CDR3 bases are TGTGCCAGCGGGGATTACTACGAGCAGTACTTC. This gives the protein CASGDYYEQYF.

This clonotype showed up many times. The chain recombines TRBV12-3 or TRBV12-4 with TRBJ1-6; D is ambiguous. V shed 5 bases and J shed 9 bases, with 11 bases lying between them. The CDR3 runs to 13 residues. In nucleotides, the CDR3 is TGTGCCAGCAGTCCTCGGGTGGGTTCACCCCTCCACTTT. Protein product: CASSPRVGSPLHF.

The chain employs TRBV6-1 and TRBJ2-3; weak D call: TRBD1 (6 bases). This CDR3 has 15 residues. Deletions cut 7 bases from V and 0 bases from J, with 14 bases between. Looked up from germline, CDR1 is MNHNS and CDR2 is SASEGT. CDR3 sequence (DNA): TGTGCCAGCACGGACAGTTTTTCTAGCACAGATACGCAGTATTTT. Its translation is CASTDSFSSTDTQYF.

This clonotype showed up just a few times. This chain joins TRBV3-1 and TRBJ2-1, with D possibly matching TRBD2 (6 bases). The CDR3 has 13 residues. Deletions cut 1 base from V and 5 bases from J, with 6 bases between. Germline V lookup: CDR1 LGHDT, CDR2 YNNKEL (reference sequence). CDR3 DNA sequence: TGTGCCAGCAGCCAAGCGGGGGACAATGAGCAGTTCTTC. It encodes CASSQAGDNEQFF.

In the case of this clonotype: This clone may be a read error of a much larger clone one base away. V is TRBV12-3 or TRBV12-4 and J is TRBJ1-1, with a tentative D call TRBD1 (5 bases). This CDR3 is built from 15 residues. V lost 3 bases and J lost 3, with 14 bases in between. The CDR3 loop is CASSLQGTADTEAFF. DNA of the CDR3: TGTGCCAGCAGTTTGCAAGGGACCGCGGACACTGAAGCTTTCTTT.

This clonotype was detected a few times. The gene calls are TRBV6-1 and TRBJ2-1; possibly TRBD2 for D (6 bases). Germline lookup yields CDR1 MNHNS and CDR2 SASEGT. The CDR3 contains 15 residues. V lost 1 base to trimming and J lost 7 bases, with 14 bases between them. The CDR3 is CASSEEWGLANEQFF. For the CDR3, the DNA is TGTGCCAGCAGTGAAGAATGGGGTCTAGCGAATGAGCAGTTCTTC.

This clonotype was recorded a few times. The V gene is TRBV27, the J gene TRBJ2-2; TRBD2 matches 9 bases. Looked up from germline, CDR1 is MNHEY and CDR2 is SMNVEV (reference sequence). J gave up 5 bases and V 5 bases, and 9 bases lay outside the gene matches. The CDR3 has 16 residues. CDR3 in DNA: TGTGCCAGCAGTATTTTAGCGGGGGCAGAAACCGGGGAGCTGTTTTTT. Its translation is CASSILAGAETGELFF.

This chain joins TRBV5-1 and TRBJ2-2; TRBD2 matches 9 bases. This CDR3 is 19 amino acids long. V lost 2 bases and J lost 0; bases outside the gene matches: 11. Germline loops: CDR1 SGHRS, CDR2 YFSETQ. CDR3 amino acids: CASSFYFSGRGTNTGELFF. The CDR3 DNA reads as TGCGCCAGCAGCTTTTATTTTAGCGGGAGAGGGACGAACACCGGGGAGCTGTTTTTT.

The chain employs TRBV12-3 or TRBV12-4 and TRBJ2-1; D not certain. The CDR3 is made up of 13 amino acids. Trimming shortened V by 2 bases and J by 5 bases, and 7 bases separated the two germline ends. The CDR3 loop reads CASSLFSDNEQFF. The CDR3 coding sequence is TGTGCCAGCAGTTTATTTTCTGACAATGAGCAGTTCTTC.

This clonotype has a handful of counts. The V call is TRBV4-2, the J call TRBJ1-3; possible D gene TRBD1, 6 bases. The CDR3 totals 15 residues. The V end was cut by 2 bases, the J end by 8 bases, with 16 bases between. Germline CDR1 is LGHNA and CDR2 is YNFKEQ. DNA of the CDR3: TGTGCCAGCAGCCAACCCCCGGGGGGGGCTGACACCATATATTTT. Protein product: CASSQPPGGADTIYF.

The V and J genes are TRBV5-5 and TRBJ2-2; the D call may be TRBD1 or TRBD2 (5 bases each). Germline CDR1 is SGHKS and CDR2 is YYEKEE (reference sequence). The CDR3 loop spans 14 amino acids. Deletions cut 4 bases from V and 4 bases from J, with 11 bases between. The CDR3 loop is CASSPGLGTGELFF. In DNA form, the CDR3 reads TGTGCCAGCAGCCCGGGGCTCGGCACCGGGGAGCTGTTTTTT.

The chain uses TRBV7-6 and TRBJ2-3, with 9 bases identical to TRBD2. V was pared by 4 bases and J by 4 bases, with 12 bases of the junction left unmatched. The CDR3 has 17 amino acids. The germline V gene has CDR1 SGHVS and CDR2 FNYEAQ. The CDR3 protein is CASSSPYSGRGSDTQYF. The CDR3 DNA reads as TGTGCCAGCAGCTCCCCCTATAGCGGGAGAGGATCAGATACGCAGTATTTT. Combining the CDR3 with reference TRBV7-6 and TRBJ2-3 gives the whole variable domain GAGVSQSPRYKVTKRGQDVALRCDPISGHVSLYWYRQALGQGPEFLTYFNYEAQQDKSGLPNDRFSAERPEGSISTLTIQRTEQRDSAMYRCASSSPYSGRGSDTQYFGPGTRLTVL.

This clonotype has only a few counts. The chain employs TRBV20-1 and TRBJ1-4, with TRBD1 as a possible D gene (6 bases). With 6 bases removed from V and 5 bases from J, the gap between germline ends came to 13 bases. CDR1 is DFQATT, CDR2 SNEGSKA, per germline (reference sequence). CDR3 length equals 13 residues. CDR3 nucleotide sequence: TGCAGTGCGGACGCAGGGGCAAATGAAAAACTGTTTTTT. It yields the protein CSADAGANEKLFF.

The table lists this clonotype with many counts. The chain carries TRBV5-6 and TRBJ2-3; D is unclear. The CDR3 spans 14 residues. Germline V gene sequence: CDR1 SGHDT, CDR2 YYEEEE. Trimming shortened V by 2 bases and J by 4 bases, and 11 bases separated the two germline ends. CDR3 DNA sequence: TGTGCCAGCAGCTTTAGGGTGATGGCAGATACGCAGTATTTT. Protein: CASSFRVMADTQYF.

The sample holds a few counts of this clonotype. The rearrangement links TRBV5-1 to TRBJ2-7; D possibly matches TRBD1 or TRBD2 (6 bases each). CDR1 is SGHRS, CDR2 YFSETQ, per germline. The CDR3 totals 16 residues. Trimming took 4 bases from V and 4 from J, leaving 21 bases between them. The CDR3 nucleotides read TGCGCCAGCAGCGGAGGGGGGTCGACGCGCCTTTACGAGCAGTACTTC. It yields the protein CASSGGGSTRLYEQYF. The full variable domain, with the rest looked up from reference TRBV5-1 and TRBJ2-7, is KAGVTQTPRYLIKTRGQQVTLSCSPISGHRSVSWYQQTPGQGLQFLFEYFSETQRNKGNFPGRFSGRQFSNSRSEMNVSTLELGDSALYLCASSGGGSTRLYEQYFGPGTRLTVT.

This clonotype was counted only a few times. The rearrangement uses TRBV4-2 and TRBJ1-3; D gene ambiguous. This CDR3 is 16 amino acids long. CDR1 and CDR2 from the germline V gene are LGHNA and YNFKEQ. Between the trimmed V and J ends, which lost 1 base and 0 bases, there was a span of 10 bases. CDR3 amino acids: CASSQGSRVSGNTIYF. CDR3 in DNA: TGTGCCAGCAGCCAAGGCTCCCGAGTCTCTGGAAACACCATATATTTT.

This clonotype has just a few counts. The V call is TRBV27, the J call TRBJ2-1; 12 bases match TRBD2. CDR1 is MNHEY and CDR2 is SMNVEV in the germline V gene (reference sequence). The CDR3 length is 15 residues. The V and J ends lost 2 bases and 6 bases, in that order; junction bases with no gene match: 2. CDR3 DNA sequence: TGTGCCAGCAGTTTACTGACTAGCGGGAGCAATGAGCAGTTCTTC. As protein: CASSLLTSGSNEQFF.

This clonotype was observed at least ten times. This chain joins TRBV10-3 and TRBJ2-5, with 10 bases matching TRBD2. The CDR3 runs to 15 residues. V was clipped by 4 bases and J by 5 bases; unmatched bases: 7. Germline V lookup: CDR1 ENHRY, CDR2 SYGVKD. CDR3 amino acids: CAISVSSGGRETQYF. The CDR3 DNA reads TGTGCCATCAGTGTATCTAGCGGGGGACGCGAGACCCAGTACTTC.

The V call is TRBV5-1, the J call TRBJ2-7; D perhaps matches TRBD2 (5 bases). V was cut by 0 bases and J by 7 bases, with 17 bases left in between. The CDR3 is 15 amino acids. The germline CDR1 and CDR2 sequences are SGHRS and YFSETQ. CDR3 nucleotides: TGCGCCAGCAGCTTGGAGGCAAGCGTCCCGGGGGAGCAGTACTTC. Translating gives CASSLEASVPGEQYF.

This clonotype showed up many times. The rearrangement links TRBV5-1 to TRBJ2-7; D is possibly TRBD1 or TRBD2 (5 bases each). Germline V gene sequence: CDR1 SGHRS, CDR2 YFSETQ. V gave up 3 bases and J gave up 6 bases, with 16 bases separating them. This CDR3 spans 14 amino acids. In DNA, the CDR3 is TGCGCCAGCAGCTCGGGACGGGTAGATGGCGAGCAGTACTTC. Its protein is CASSSGRVDGEQYF. The full variable domain, in which reference TRBV5-1 and TRBJ2-7 provide the parts outside the CDR3, is KAGVTQTPRYLIKTRGQQVTLSCSPISGHRSVSWYQQTPGQGLQFLFEYFSETQRNKGNFPGRFSGRQFSNSRSEMNVSTLELGDSALYLCASSSGRVDGEQYFGPGTRLTVT.

This chain joins TRBV5-6 and TRBJ1-5; 9 positions match TRBD1. The CDR3 length is 15 residues. Germline V gene sequence: CDR1 SGHDT, CDR2 YYEEEE. Trimming cost V 4 bases and J 2 bases; bases outside gene matches: 4. The CDR3: CASSRTGVRNQPQHF. The DNA for the CDR3 is TGTGCCAGCAGCCGGACAGGGGTTCGCAATCAGCCCCAGCATTTT.

The chain carries TRBV6-1 and TRBJ2-1, with 7 bases lining up with TRBD2. The germline V gene encodes CDR1 MNHNS and CDR2 SASEGT. The CDR3 totals 15 residues. The junction had 4 bases not matched to a gene; V was cut back by 5 bases and J by 0 bases. In DNA, the CDR3 is TGTGCCAGCAGTCAGCTAGCGGTCTCCTACAATGAGCAGTTCTTC. It is translated as CASSQLAVSYNEQFF.

The chain joins TRBV9 to TRBJ2-1; 9 bases are shared with TRBD2. J lost 6 bases, V lost 4 bases, and 14 bases had no gene match. The length of the CDR3 is 17 residues. Germline V gives CDR1 SGDLS, CDR2 YYNGEE. In DNA form, the CDR3 reads TGTGCCAGCAGCCCCCACCCGCGGGAGGGCCCCACCAATGAGCAGTTCTTC. Encoded protein: CASSPHPREGPTNEQFF.

This chain joins TRBV12-3 or TRBV12-4 and TRBJ2-2, with TRBD1 matching over 10 bases. V shed 5 bases, J shed 4 bases, and the junction held 4 bases outside the gene matches. The CDR3 spans 15 residues. The CDR3 spells CASSKDRGFTGELFF. The CDR3 nucleotides are TGTGCCAGCAGTAAGGACAGGGGGTTCACCGGGGAGCTGTTTTTT.

In its sample, this clonotype was seen many times. The rearrangement links TRBV24-1 to TRBJ2-3, with D possibly being TRBD1 (6 bases). The V and J ends lost 3 bases and 2 bases respectively, with 8 bases between them. Germline CDR1 KGHDR, CDR2 SFDVKD. The CDR3 covers 14 residues. The CDR3 DNA is TGTGCCACCAGTGATCCGGGACACACAGATACGCAGTATTTT. Its protein is CATSDPGHTDTQYF.